This T cell receptor beta chain was recorded in a study of blood T cell repertoires in COVID-19. Repertoires were generated with immunoSEQ multiplex PCR, while TCRdb's copy carries only in-frame clones and drops some. The data contain some 150,000 clones, more than 75% of them singletons. Looked up from germline, CDR1 is MDHEN and CDR2 is SYDVKM. V lost 1 base and J lost 2, with 14 bases in between. This CDR3 region has 16 residues. The V and J genes are TRBV28 and TRBJ1-2; tentatively, D is TRBD1 (5 bases). This TCR was recovered from a woman aged 40 to 50 with acute or convalescent COVID-19. Sequencing was done on a sample of peripheral blood. Here the CDR3 DNA reads TGTGCCAGCAGTTTATACGGGGGAGGGGCAAACTATGGCTACACCTTC. Its protein is CASSLYGGGANYGYTF.